Listed here are 22 T cell receptor beta chains from one sample, sequenced in a study of a mutant IDH1 vaccine in newly diagnosed glioma. Profiled with immunoSEQ multiplex PCR; TCRdb holds only in-frame clones, not every one. The sample contains about 88,000 clones, approximately 80% of which appear only once. Time point of the sample: baseline, week 1 (first vaccination visit). Treatment of the sample: pre-vaccination baseline after standard-of-care therapy. The material was PBMCs, obtained from a glioma patient treated with radiotherapy, temozolomide or both. The receptors stem from a man aged 40-49 years with glioma. Some clones in this sample may be carry-over from other donors' samples.

The rearrangement joins TRBV27 to TRBJ2-7, with 10 bases aligning to TRBD1. V lost 8 bases, J lost 0 bases, and 1 base stayed unmatched. Germline CDR1 MNHEY, CDR2 SMNVEV (reference sequence). CDR3 length equals 13 residues. The CDR3 is CASWDRGSYEQYF. DNA of the CDR3: TGTGCCAGCTGGGACAGGGGCTCCTACGAGCAGTACTTC.

J is TRBJ2-7 and V is TRBV5-1, with 11 positions matching TRBD2. Germline-derived CDR1 and CDR2 are SGHRS and YFSETQ. The CDR3 has 16 residues. V lost 0 bases, J lost 2 bases, and 4 bases stayed unmatched. Here the CDR3 DNA reads TGCGCCAGCAGCTTGGCTAGCGGGGGGCAAACCTACGAGCAGTACTTC. Translation gives CASSLASGGQTYEQYF.

V is TRBV2 and J is TRBJ1-2; D remains ambiguous. V lost 4 bases and J lost 4, with 10 bases in between. Germline CDR1 and CDR2: SNHLY and FYNNEI. This CDR3 comprises 13 residues. CDR3 in amino acids: CASSVNQIYGYTF. The CDR3 DNA sequence: TGTGCCAGCAGTGTAAACCAGATCTATGGCTACACCTTC.

This clone was observed once. The chain employs TRBV29-1 and TRBJ2-7; tentatively, D is TRBD1 (5 bases). Germline V gene data show CDR1 as SQVTM and CDR2 as ANQGSEA. V was trimmed by 1 base and J by 1 base, leaving 8 bases between them. The CDR3 covers 13 residues. The CDR3 region has the DNA TGCAGCGTTGAAGGGACACGTTCCTACGAGCAGTACTTC. This gives the protein CSVEGTRSYEQYF.

This clone was recorded a few times. CDR3 nucleotide sequence: TGTGCCAGCAGCTTAGTTGGAACTAATGAAAAACTGTTTTTT. It encodes CASSLVGTNEKLFF. The rearrangement uses TRBV7-9 and TRBJ1-4; no clear D gene. The CDR3 has 14 residues. V lost 1 base, J lost 1 base, and 4 bases lay in between. Germline lookup yields CDR1 SEHNR and CDR2 FQNEAQ (reference sequence).

For this clone: Its ends do not fully match the called genes, so a read error is possible. The chain recombines TRBV30 with TRBJ1-6, with D perhaps matching TRBD1 (6 bases). CDR1 is GTSNPN, CDR2 SVGIG, per germline (reference sequence). The CDR3 is 14 residues long. CDR3 protein: CAWSRTEGHSPLHF. The CDR3 region has the DNA TGTGCCTGGAGTAGGACAGAAGGCCATTCTCCCCTCCACTTT.

The rearrangement links TRBV30 to TRBJ2-1; D gene uncertain. V was shortened by 5 bases and J by 2 bases, with 13 bases between the two germline ends. The germline CDR1 and CDR2 sequences are GTSNPN and SVGIG (reference sequence). The CDR3 runs 14 residues. The CDR3 is CAWGTGGTYNEQFF. The CDR3 DNA is TGTGCCTGGGGTACCGGTGGAACCTACAATGAGCAGTTCTTC.

The chain is built from TRBV6-1 and TRBJ1-2, with 7 bases fitting TRBD1. There are 14 residues in the CDR3. V was clipped by 7 bases and J by 2 bases; unmatched bases: 7. Per the germline V gene, CDR1 is MNHNS and CDR2 is SASEGT. CDR3 bases: TGTGCCAGCACGTGGGACAGTAACAACTATGGCTACACCTTC. It specifies CASTWDSNNYGYTF.

J is TRBJ1-2 and V is TRBV13; D ambiguous. With 4 bases removed from V and 5 bases from J, the gap between germline ends came to 20 bases. This CDR3 comprises 16 residues. Germline lookup yields CDR1 PRHDT and CDR2 FYEKMQ (reference sequence). The CDR3, as DNA: TGTGCCAGCAGCTCCCCACATTTGGCAGGAACATATGGCTACACCTTC. Protein: CASSSPHLAGTYGYTF.

The count of this clone is one. J is TRBJ2-1 and V is TRBV7-9, with 10 bases aligning to TRBD2. CDR3 length: 16 amino acids. Germline lookup yields CDR1 SEHNR and CDR2 FQNEAQ (reference sequence). V shed 5 bases and J 9 bases; nucleotides not matched to a gene: 13. In DNA, the CDR3 is TGTGCCAGCAGCCCAAGGCAGCGGGGGGGTTCAACTGAGCAGTTCTTC. Amino acid sequence: CASSPRQRGGSTEQFF. The whole variable domain, remainder taken from reference TRBV7-9 and TRBJ2-1, is DTGVSQNPRHKITKRGQNVTFRCDPISEHNRLYWYRQTLGQGPEFLTYFQNEAQLEKSRLLSDRFSAERPKGSFSTLEIQRTEQGDSAMYLCASSPRQRGGSTEQFFGPGTRLTVL.

In its sample, this clone was seen a few times. The chain carries TRBV5-1 and TRBJ1-2; 8 bases map to TRBD1. The germline CDR1 and CDR2 sequences are SGHRS and YFSETQ. The CDR3 contains 14 residues. The V gene end was trimmed by 1 base and the J gene end by 3 bases; junction bases not matched to a gene: 2. In DNA, the CDR3 is TGCGCCAGCAGCTTGTCGACAGGGGACTATGGCTACACCTTC. Protein product: CASSLSTGDYGYTF. Drawing the rest from reference TRBV5-1 and TRBJ1-2, the complete variable domain is KAGVTQTPRYLIKTRGQQVTLSCSPISGHRSVSWYQQTPGQGLQFLFEYFSETQRNKGNFPGRFSGRQFSNSRSEMNVSTLELGDSALYLCASSLSTGDYGYTFGSGTRLTVV.

The gene calls are TRBV10-3 and TRBJ1-6; a possible D gene is TRBD1 (5 bases). Trimming removed 3 bases at V and 9 bases at J, with 9 bases between. Per the germline V gene, CDR1 is ENHRY and CDR2 is SYGVKD. The CDR3 runs 13 residues. The chain's CDR3 is CAISDTGVSPLHF. The CDR3 nucleotides read TGTGCCATCAGTGATACGGGGGTTTCACCCCTCCACTTT.

The chain joins TRBV6-5 to TRBJ1-2; TRBD1 agrees at 7 bases. V was clipped by 6 bases and J by 6 bases; unmatched bases: 7. Germline CDR1 is MNHEY and CDR2 is SVGAGI. This CDR3 contains 13 residues. Here the CDR3 DNA reads TGTGCCAGCAGCCACCGGGACAGAGATGGCTACACCTTC. This codes for CASSHRDRDGYTF.

The chain joins TRBV19 to TRBJ1-2; perhaps TRBD1 as D (5 bases). This CDR3 has 16 residues. Germline loops: CDR1 LNHDA, CDR2 SQIVND (reference sequence). The ends were cut back, 5 bases at V and 4 bases at J, with 20 bases in the middle. CDR3 nucleotides: TGTGCCAGTAGTCACAGGCTCACTCAGGCATCCTATGGCTACACCTTC. It is translated as CASSHRLTQASYGYTF.

The CDR3 sequence: CASSLPIGEQFF. The CDR3, as DNA: TGTGCCAGCAGCTTACCTATAGGGGAGCAGTTCTTC. The chain recombines TRBV5-6 with TRBJ2-1; D not certain. The germline gives CDR1 SGHDT, CDR2 YYEEEE. The CDR3 sequence is 12 residues long. Trimming left V 2 bases short and J 10 bases short, with 10 bases between.

The chain couples TRBV19 to TRBJ1-4; D may be TRBD1 (5 bases). V was shortened by 7 bases and J by 0 bases, with 15 bases between the two germline ends. In germline, CDR1 is LNHDA, CDR2 SQIVND (reference sequence). This CDR3 is built from 16 residues. The CDR3 loop is CASKPRTLATNEKLFF. The CDR3 DNA reads as TGTGCCAGTAAGCCCCGGACACTCGCAACTAATGAAAAACTGTTTTTT.

This clone was seen a handful of times. The V and J genes are TRBV29-1 and TRBJ1-1, with D unclear. CDR1 is SQVTM and CDR2 is ANQGSEA in the germline V gene. V was cut by 5 bases and J by 1 base, with 5 bases left in between. The CDR3 is 11 amino acids. The chain's CDR3 is CSVWRNTEAFF. The DNA for the CDR3 is TGCAGCGTTTGGCGGAACACTGAAGCTTTCTTT.

This sequence joins TRBV5-4 and TRBJ2-3, with D perhaps TRBD1 or TRBD2 (5 bases each). Looked up from germline, CDR1 is SGHNT and CDR2 is YYREEE (reference sequence). The CDR3 sequence is 15 residues long. V lost 0 bases, J lost 1 base, and 9 bases lay in between. The CDR3 sequence is CASSLGGIGTDTQYF. The DNA of the CDR3 is TGTGCCAGCAGCTTGGGGGGGATCGGCACAGATACGCAGTATTTT.

This clone was observed once. The chain links TRBV30 to TRBJ1-3, with D possibly being TRBD1 (5 bases). Germline assignment: CDR1 GTSNPN and CDR2 SVGIG (reference sequence). This CDR3 contains 16 residues. V lost 2 bases to trimming and J lost 7 bases, with 21 bases between them. The CDR3 bases are TGTGCCTGGAGTCTGCGGGGGGACCCACCACGGAACACCATATATTTT. Translated: CAWSLRGDPPRNTIYF.

The J gene is TRBJ2-2, the V gene TRBV5-4; D may be TRBD1 (6 bases). V was pared by 3 bases and J by 4 bases, with 10 bases between. The CDR3 is 14 residues long. Germline V gene data show CDR1 as SGHNT and CDR2 as YYREEE (reference sequence). CDR3 bases: TGTGCCAGCAGCTCTTACAGGGCCACCGGGGAGCTGTTTTTT. It is translated as CASSSYRATGELFF.

The V call is TRBV25-1, the J call TRBJ1-6, with TRBD1 matching over 7 bases. CDR1 is MGHDK, CDR2 SYGVNS, per germline. With V trimmed by 7 bases and J by 3 bases, 3 bases remained unmatched. The CDR3 is 14 residues long. This CDR3 is CASTHRGYNSPLHF. The CDR3 nucleotides are TGTGCCAGCACTCACAGGGGCTATAATTCACCCCTCCACTTT.

The chain combines TRBV12-1 with TRBJ2-6; the listed D gene, TRBD1, was not tested against the DNA. TRBV12-1 is listed as a pseudogene. The CDR3 has 18 residues. The CDR3 region is CASSFWTGCFSGANVLTF. The CDR3 nucleotides are TGTGCCAGCAGCTTTTGGACAGGGTGCTTTTCTGGGGCCAACGTCCTGACTTTC.